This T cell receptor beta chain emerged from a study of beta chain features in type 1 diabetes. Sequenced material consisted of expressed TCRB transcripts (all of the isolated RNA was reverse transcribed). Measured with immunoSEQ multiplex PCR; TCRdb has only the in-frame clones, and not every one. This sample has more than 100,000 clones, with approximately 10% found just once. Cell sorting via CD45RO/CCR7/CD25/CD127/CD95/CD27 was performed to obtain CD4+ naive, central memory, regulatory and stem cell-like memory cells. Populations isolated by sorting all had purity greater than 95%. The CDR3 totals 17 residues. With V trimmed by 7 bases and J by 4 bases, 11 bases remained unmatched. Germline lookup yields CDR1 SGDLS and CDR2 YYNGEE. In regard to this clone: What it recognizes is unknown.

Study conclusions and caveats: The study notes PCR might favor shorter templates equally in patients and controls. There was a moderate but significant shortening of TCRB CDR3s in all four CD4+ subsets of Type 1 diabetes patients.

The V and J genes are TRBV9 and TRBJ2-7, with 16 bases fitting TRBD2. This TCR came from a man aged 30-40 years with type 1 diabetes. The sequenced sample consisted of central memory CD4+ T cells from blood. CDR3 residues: CASEGTSGGAVHYEQYF. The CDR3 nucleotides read TGTGCCAGCGAAGGGACTAGCGGGGGGGCCGTACATTACGAGCAGTACTTC.